The 20 T cell receptor beta chains given below trace back to one sample, sequenced in a study of T cell repertoires in cytomegalovirus infection. TCRdb fed the reads into MiXCR, producing one record per CDR3 protein. This sample has under 600,000 distinct CDR3 sequences, with 16% found just once. Sequenced material: CD8+ T cells from PBMCs. The receptors here all came from a human donor in good health (CMV status not recorded). Some clones in this sample may be carry-over from other donors' samples.

This clonotype was detected a few times. V and J are TRBV7-8 and TRBJ2-3; no definite D call. Germline V gives CDR1 SGHVS, CDR2 FQNEAQ. There are 12 residues in the CDR3. The germline V and J ends were trimmed by 5 bases and 6 bases, with 9 bases remaining between them. For the CDR3, the DNA is TGTGCCAGCAGCCTACCGTGGGATACGCAGTATTTT. It codes for CASSLPWDTQYF.

The chain combines TRBV28 with TRBJ1-2; no reliable D call. Trimming removed 2 bases at V and 4 bases at J, with 11 bases between. Germline assignment: CDR1 MDHEN and CDR2 SYDVKM. CDR3 length: 14 residues. The CDR3: CASSLGRKTYGYTF. The CDR3 DNA reads TGTGCCAGCAGTTTAGGCAGGAAGACCTATGGCTACACCTTC.

This clonotype was recorded a few times. The chain uses TRBV3-1 and TRBJ1-2; D gene ambiguous. V was shortened by 4 bases and J by 8 bases, with 17 bases between the two germline ends. CDR3 size: 14 residues. The germline CDR1 and CDR2 sequences are LGHDT and YNNKEL (reference sequence). CDR3 coding DNA: TGTGCCAGCAGCCCCGGAAAAGGATTTGCCGGCTACACCTTC. Amino acids: CASSPGKGFAGYTF.

This clonotype turned up a few times. The chain has TRBV4-2 and TRBJ1-1, with TRBD1 as a possible D gene (5 bases). This CDR3 spans 15 amino acids. V shed 1 base and J shed 1 base, with 10 bases lying between them. Germline V gene lookup returns CDR1 LGHNA and CDR2 YNFKEQ. The DNA of the CDR3 is TGTGCCAGCAGCCAAGCCAAGGGACCGAACACTGAAGCTTTCTTT. It encodes CASSQAKGPNTEAFF.

This clonotype was seen repeatedly, ten times or more. The rearrangement joins TRBV7-9 to TRBJ2-1, with D possibly being TRBD2 (6 bases). Per germline, CDR1 SEHNR and CDR2 FQNEAQ (reference sequence). The CDR3 spans 14 residues. Deletions cut 4 bases from V and 3 bases from J, with 10 bases between. This chain's CDR3 is CASSSTGGYNEQFF. CDR3 in DNA: TGTGCCAGCAGCTCGACCGGGGGCTACAATGAGCAGTTCTTC.

J is TRBJ2-7 and V is TRBV5-8; D gene unclear. Germline V gene lookup returns CDR1 SGHTS and CDR2 YDEGEE. The ends were cut back, 7 bases at V and 6 bases at J, with 11 bases in the middle. The CDR3 runs to 11 residues. This CDR3 is CASFSGGEQYF. The CDR3 DNA follows: TGTGCCAGCTTCTCCGGCGGCGAGCAGTACTTC.

This clonotype was observed at least ten times. V usage is TRBV19 and J usage is TRBJ2-1; 12 nucleotides agree with TRBD2. The CDR3 sequence is 13 residues long. Germline values: CDR1 LNHDA, CDR2 SQIVND (reference sequence). Trimming at V came to 8 bases and at J to 8 bases, leaving 4 bases not matched to a gene. CDR3 coding DNA: TGTGCCAGTGGTACTAGCGGGAGGTATGAGCAGTTCTTC. It encodes CASGTSGRYEQFF.

V and J are TRBV28 and TRBJ1-5, with D possibly being TRBD1 (5 bases). The CDR3 has 13 amino acids. Germline CDR1 and CDR2: MDHEN and SYDVKM. V lost 0 bases, J lost 7 bases, and 7 bases lay in between. The CDR3 here is CASSLWQGQPQHF. CDR3 nucleotides: TGTGCCAGCAGTTTATGGCAGGGCCAGCCCCAGCATTTT.

Many counts were recorded for this clonotype. The gene calls are TRBV19 and TRBJ2-1; TRBD1 matches 11 bases. Germline trimming cut 5 bases from V and 7 bases from J; bases unmatched to any gene: 4. There are 14 residues in the CDR3. Germline-derived CDR1 and CDR2 are LNHDA and SQIVND (reference sequence). Here the CDR3 DNA reads TGTGCCAGTAGTCCGGGACAGGGGGGGAATGAGCAGTTCTTC. It is translated as CASSPGQGGNEQFF.

The table lists this clonotype with many counts. This chain uses TRBV7-9 with TRBJ1-1, with a weak D call TRBD1 (6 bases). CDR3 length: 16 residues. Per germline, CDR1 SEHNR and CDR2 FQNEAQ (reference sequence). V was trimmed by 1 base and J by 1 base, leaving 13 bases between them. The DNA for the CDR3 is TGTGCCAGCAGCTTAGGGACAGTCGACGAGAACACTGAAGCTTTCTTT. Its translation: CASSLGTVDENTEAFF.

The chain uses TRBV5-6 and TRBJ1-5; unclear D gene. Per the germline V gene, CDR1 is SGHDT and CDR2 is YYEEEE. The CDR3 covers 12 residues. The V gene lost 1 base and the J gene lost 9 bases, with 8 bases spanning the gap. CDR3 coding DNA: TGTGCCAGCAGCTTGAGCCGCGGGCCCCAGCATTTT. Translation: CASSLSRGPQHF.

This clonotype was recorded at least ten times. The chain joins TRBV7-8 to TRBJ2-1; D unclear. The germline V and J ends were trimmed by 4 bases and 5 bases, with 21 bases remaining between them. CDR1 is SGHVS, CDR2 FQNEAQ, per germline. CDR3 length: 17 amino acids. CDR3 protein: CASSSDLSFERDNEQFF. In DNA, the CDR3 is TGTGCCAGCAGCTCCGACCTCAGCTTTGAAAGGGACAATGAGCAGTTCTTC.

The table lists this clonotype with a few counts. The chain combines TRBV5-1 with TRBJ2-2; TRBD1 or TRBD2 may be the D gene (6 bases each). CDR3 length: 19 residues. Germline V gene data show CDR1 as SGHRS and CDR2 as YFSETQ. V lost 3 bases to trimming and J lost 5 bases, with 26 bases between them. The CDR3 loop reads CASSSFMQGRMVSTGELFF. The DNA of the CDR3 is TGCGCCAGCAGCTCCTTTATGCAGGGGAGGATGGTGTCAACCGGGGAGCTGTTTTTT. The whole variable domain, remainder taken from reference TRBV5-1 and TRBJ2-2, is KAGVTQTPRYLIKTRGQQVTLSCSPISGHRSVSWYQQTPGQGLQFLFEYFSETQRNKGNFPGRFSGRQFSNSRSEMNVSTLELGDSALYLCASSSFMQGRMVSTGELFFGEGSRLTVL.

This clonotype was counted between two and nine times. The rearrangement links TRBV4-1 to TRBJ2-1; 11 bases agree with TRBD2. The V gene's germline CDR1 is MGHRA and CDR2 YSYEKL. V lost 5 bases and J lost 4; bases outside the gene matches: 13. The CDR3 loop spans 18 amino acids. CDR3 sequence: CASSTRFPSGGNYNEQFF. CDR3 DNA: TGCGCCAGCAGCACCCGTTTCCCTAGCGGGGGGAATTACAATGAGCAGTTCTTC.

In its sample, this clonotype was seen a few times. The chain combines TRBV12-3 or TRBV12-4 with TRBJ2-7; D possibly uses TRBD1 or TRBD2 (7 bases each). The germline V and J ends were trimmed by 4 bases and 7 bases, with 32 bases remaining between them. The CDR3 loop spans 19 amino acids. This CDR3 reads CASSSPTPGTDGTTWEQYF. CDR3 nucleotides: TGTGCCAGCAGTTCCCCCACACCCGGGACAGACGGGACTACTTGGGAGCAGTACTTC.

Ten or more counts support this clonotype. The chain joins TRBV6-2 or TRBV6-3 to TRBJ2-7, with 8 bases identical to TRBD2. Germline V CDR1 and CDR2: MNHEY, SVGEGT. The CDR3 contains 13 residues. Trimming removed 8 bases from V and 3 bases from J; junction bases left unmatched: 6. The CDR3 protein is CASSAGGSYEQYF. CDR3 nucleotides: TGTGCCAGCTCCGCGGGGGGCAGCTACGAGCAGTACTTC.

In this sample, this clonotype turned up a few times. The chain employs TRBV4-1 and TRBJ2-1, with D possibly matching TRBD2 (5 bases). The ends were cut back, 1 base at V and 8 bases at J, with 12 bases in the middle. The CDR3 totals 14 residues. Per the germline V gene, CDR1 is MGHRA and CDR2 is YSYEKL. The CDR3 region has the DNA TGCGCCAGCAGCCAAGCCACTAGTCGGGATGAGCAGTTCTTC. It yields the protein CASSQATSRDEQFF.

Here the CDR3 DNA reads TGTGCCACCAGTGAACCCTCAGAAGTTTCGCAGTATTTT. This codes for CATSEPSEVSQYF. V gene TRBV24-1 combines with J gene TRBJ2-3; D is ambiguous. The CDR3 is 13 amino acids. Germline lookup yields CDR1 KGHDR and CDR2 SFDVKD. V lost 4 bases, J lost 10 bases, and 14 bases lay in between.

The rearrangement links TRBV20-1 to TRBJ2-1, with 11 nucleotides matching TRBD1. The V segment lost 1 base and the J segment 3 bases; nucleotides outside the gene matches: 5. This CDR3 is 16 amino acids long. The germline CDR1 and CDR2 sequences are DFQATT and SNEGSKA (reference sequence). The CDR3 bases are TGCAGTGCTAGAGGCCCCGGGACAGGGGGCTACAATGAGCAGTTCTTC. Encoded protein: CSARGPGTGGYNEQFF.

A single count supports this clonotype. A much bigger clone sits one base away, suggesting this may be a read error. The chain joins TRBV27 to TRBJ2-3, with D possibly being TRBD1 or TRBD2 (5 bases each). The CDR3 length is 12 residues. Germline V CDR1 and CDR2: MNHEY, SMNVEV (reference sequence). Between the trimmed V and J ends, which lost 8 bases and 4 bases, there was a span of 10 bases. Here the CDR3 DNA reads TGTGCCAGCCAAGGGACGTCAGATACGCAGTATTTT. Encoded protein: CASQGTSDTQYF.